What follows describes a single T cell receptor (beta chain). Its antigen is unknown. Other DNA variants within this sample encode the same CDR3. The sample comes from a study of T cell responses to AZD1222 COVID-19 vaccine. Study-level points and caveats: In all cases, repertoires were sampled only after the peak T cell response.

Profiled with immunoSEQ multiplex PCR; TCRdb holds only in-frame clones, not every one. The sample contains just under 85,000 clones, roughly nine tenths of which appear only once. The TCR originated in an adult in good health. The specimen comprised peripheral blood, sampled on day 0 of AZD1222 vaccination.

The CDR3 nucleotides read TGTGCCAGCTCACCAGACAGGACGAACACCGGGGAGCTGTTTTTT. Residues: CASSPDRTNTGELFF. This chain uses TRBV18 with TRBJ2-2; tentative D call: TRBD1 (6 bases). Trimming removed 2 bases at V and 0 bases at J, with 7 bases between. The germline V gene has CDR1 KGHSH and CDR2 LQKENI. There are 15 residues in the CDR3.